This T cell receptor (beta chain) originates from a study of cytomegalovirus exposure and HLA in healthy donors. Points from the study as a whole: Reportedly, cytomegalovirus status was diagnosed with high sensitivity and specificity.

V was cut by 4 bases and J by 2 bases, with 13 bases left in between. The CDR3 runs to 14 residues. CDR1 is SGHRS, CDR2 YFSETQ, per germline. A word on this clone: Its target is unknown. The sample has other DNA sequences that encode this CDR3 too.

PCR involved 60 Vbeta and 13 Jbeta primers. Only in-frame clones appear in the TCRdb table, and some are missing; sequencing was by immunoSEQ multiplex PCR. The sample has some 170,000 clones; roughly 76% are singletons. The sequenced sample was PBMCs. The receptor was derived from a woman aged 18-30 years in good health and CMV-seropositive. The V and J genes are TRBV5-1 and TRBJ2-7; D perhaps matches TRBD2 (7 bases). The CDR3 here is CASSPWGGPYEQYF. CDR3 DNA sequence: TGCGCCAGCAGCCCGTGGGGGGGGCCCTACGAGCAGTACTTC.